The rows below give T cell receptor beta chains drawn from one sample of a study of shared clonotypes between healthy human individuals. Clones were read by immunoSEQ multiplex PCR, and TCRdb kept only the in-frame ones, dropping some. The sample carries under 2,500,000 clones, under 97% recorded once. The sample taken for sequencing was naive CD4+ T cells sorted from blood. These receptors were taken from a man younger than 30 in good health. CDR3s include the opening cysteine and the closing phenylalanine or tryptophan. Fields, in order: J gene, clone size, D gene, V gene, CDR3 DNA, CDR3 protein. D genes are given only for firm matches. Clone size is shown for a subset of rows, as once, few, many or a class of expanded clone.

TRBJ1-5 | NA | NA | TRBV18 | TGTGCCAGCTCAGAAAGTACACAGGGTATAGGGCCCCAGCATTTT | CASSESTQGIGPQHF
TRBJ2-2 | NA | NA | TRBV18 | TGTGCCAGCTCATCAATGACAGCGAACACCGGGGAGCTGTTTTTT | CASSSMTANTGELFF
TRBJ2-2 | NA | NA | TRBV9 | TGTGCCAGCAGCGTCGCAGGGCGCACCGGGGAGCTGTTTTTT | CASSVAGRTGELFF
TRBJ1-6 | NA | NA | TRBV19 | TGTGCCAGATCAGGGTATAATTCACCCCTCCACTTT | CARSGYNSPLHF
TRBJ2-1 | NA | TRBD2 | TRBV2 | TGTGCCAGCAGCGTAACTAGCGGGAGCTCCTACAATGAGCAGTTCTTC | CASSVTSGSSYNEQFF
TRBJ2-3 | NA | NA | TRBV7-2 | TGTGCCAGCAGCTCACAGGGGAGGGGGCCAGGGATCCGCACAGATACGCAGTATTTT | CASSSQGRGPGIRTDTQYF
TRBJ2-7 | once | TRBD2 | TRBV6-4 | TGTGCCAGCAGTGCAGCGGGGGGCCACGAGCAGTACTTC | CASSAAGGHEQYF
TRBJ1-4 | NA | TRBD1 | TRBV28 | TGTGCCAGCAGTTTAAATTGGGACAGCGGAAAACTGTTTTTT | CASSLNWDSGKLFF
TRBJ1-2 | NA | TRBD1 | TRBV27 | TGTGCCAGCAGTTTAAAGGGGGCGCAGACAAACTATGGCTACACCTTC | CASSLKGAQTNYGYTF
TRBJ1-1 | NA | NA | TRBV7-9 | TGTGCCAGCCCTGAAGCTTTCTTT | CASPEAFF
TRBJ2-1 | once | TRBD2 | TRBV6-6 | TGTGCCAGCAGGCTCCCGGGAGGCCATGAGCAGTTCTTC | CASRLPGGHEQFF
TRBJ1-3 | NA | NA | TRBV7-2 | TGTGCCAGCAGCTTAGCTGGCCAAGCCTCTGGAAACACCATATATTTT | CASSLAGQASGNTIYF
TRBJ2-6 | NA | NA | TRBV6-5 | TGTGCCAGCAGGACAGCTGGGGCCAACGTCCTGACTTTC | CASRTAGANVLTF
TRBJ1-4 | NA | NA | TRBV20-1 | TGCAGTCTTGAAAAACTGTTTTTT | CSLEKLFF
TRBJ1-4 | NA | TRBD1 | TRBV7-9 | TGTGCCAGCAGCAAGCAGGGGGGAGGAGAAAAACTGTTTTTT | CASSKQGGGEKLFF
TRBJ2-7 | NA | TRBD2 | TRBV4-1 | TGCGCCAGCAGCATATCTAGCGGGAGCGTCTACGAGCAGTACTTC | CASSISSGSVYEQYF
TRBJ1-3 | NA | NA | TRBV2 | TGTGCCAGTGCGGTTGGAAACACCATATATTTT | CASAVGNTIYF
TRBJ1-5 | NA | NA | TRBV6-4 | TGTGCCAGCAGTGACTCGAAAATCCCGGGGGATAGCAATCAGCCCCAGCATTTT | CASSDSKIPGDSNQPQHF
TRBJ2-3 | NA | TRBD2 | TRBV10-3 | TGTGCCATCAGGGCCGGGGGGACCAGCACAGATACGCAGTATTTT | CAIRAGGTSTDTQYF
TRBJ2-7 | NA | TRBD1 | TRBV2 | TGTGCCAGCAGTGGGACAGGCCCTTCCTACGAGCAGTACTTC | CASSGTGPSYEQYF
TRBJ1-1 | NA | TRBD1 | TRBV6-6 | TGTGCCAGCAGTTCAGGACAGGGGGCTCCGAACACTGAAGCTTTCTTT | CASSSGQGAPNTEAFF
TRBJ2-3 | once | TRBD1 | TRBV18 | TGTGCCAGCTCACCGGCGGCAGGGGGCGGGACAGATACGCAGTATTTT | CASSPAAGGGTDTQYF
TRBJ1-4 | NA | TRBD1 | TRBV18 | TGTGCCAGCTCAAGAGACAGGGGCAAGGGAAATGAAAAACTGTTTTTT | CASSRDRGKGNEKLFF
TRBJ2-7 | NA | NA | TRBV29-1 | TGCAGCGTTGCTTACAGCTCCTACGAGCAGTACTTC | CSVAYSSYEQYF
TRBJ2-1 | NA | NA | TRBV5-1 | TGCGCCAGCAGCTTTCCGGCCGAGAGCTCCTACAATGAGCAGTTCTTC | CASSFPAESSYNEQFF